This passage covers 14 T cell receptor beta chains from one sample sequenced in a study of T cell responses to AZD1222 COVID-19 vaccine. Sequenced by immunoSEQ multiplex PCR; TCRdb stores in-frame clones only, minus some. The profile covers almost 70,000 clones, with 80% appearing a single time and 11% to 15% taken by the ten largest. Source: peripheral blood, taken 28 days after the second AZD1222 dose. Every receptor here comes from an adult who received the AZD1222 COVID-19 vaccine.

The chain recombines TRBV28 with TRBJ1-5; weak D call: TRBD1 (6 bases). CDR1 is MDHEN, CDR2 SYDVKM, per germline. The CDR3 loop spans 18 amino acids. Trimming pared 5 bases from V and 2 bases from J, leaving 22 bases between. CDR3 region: CASSKRGLRGPRNQPQHF. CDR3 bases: TGTGCCAGCAGTAAACGAGGTCTCAGGGGTCCCCGCAATCAGCCCCAGCATTTT.

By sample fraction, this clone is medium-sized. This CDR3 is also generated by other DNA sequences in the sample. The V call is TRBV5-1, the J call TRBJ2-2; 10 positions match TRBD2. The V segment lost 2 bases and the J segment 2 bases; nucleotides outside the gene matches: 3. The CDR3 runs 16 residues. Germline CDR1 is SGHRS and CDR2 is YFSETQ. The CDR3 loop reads CASSFSSGGNTGELFF. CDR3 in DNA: TGCGCCAGCAGCTTTTCTAGCGGGGGAAACACCGGGGAGCTGTTTTTT.

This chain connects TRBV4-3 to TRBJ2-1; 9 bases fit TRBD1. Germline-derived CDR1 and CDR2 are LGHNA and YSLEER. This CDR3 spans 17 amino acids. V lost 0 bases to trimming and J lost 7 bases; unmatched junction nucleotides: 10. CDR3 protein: CASSQEFLTGGINEQFF. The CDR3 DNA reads TGCGCCAGCAGCCAAGAGTTCCTGACAGGGGGAATTAATGAGCAGTTCTTC.

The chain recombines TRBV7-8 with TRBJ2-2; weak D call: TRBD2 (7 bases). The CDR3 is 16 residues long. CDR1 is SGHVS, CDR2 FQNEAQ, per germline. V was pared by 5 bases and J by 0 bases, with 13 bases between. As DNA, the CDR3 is TGTGCCAGCAGCCGAGGGGGGGGCCCGAACACCGGGGAGCTGTTTTTT. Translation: CASSRGGGPNTGELFF.

This chain's CDR3 is CAWSVRNRVDTEAFF. The CDR3 coding sequence is TGTGCCTGGAGTGTACGGAACAGGGTGGACACTGAAGCTTTCTTT. V gene TRBV30 combines with J gene TRBJ1-1; D may be TRBD1 (6 bases). Germline-derived CDR1 and CDR2 are GTSNPN and SVGIG (reference sequence). There are 15 residues in the CDR3. The germline V and J ends were trimmed by 0 bases and 3 bases, with 14 bases remaining between them.

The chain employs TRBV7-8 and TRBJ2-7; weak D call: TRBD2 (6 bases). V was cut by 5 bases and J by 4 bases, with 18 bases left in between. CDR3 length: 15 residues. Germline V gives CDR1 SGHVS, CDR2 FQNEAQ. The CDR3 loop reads CASSPGLEGIYEQYF. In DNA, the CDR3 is TGTGCCAGCAGCCCCGGATTGGAGGGGATTTACGAGCAGTACTTC.

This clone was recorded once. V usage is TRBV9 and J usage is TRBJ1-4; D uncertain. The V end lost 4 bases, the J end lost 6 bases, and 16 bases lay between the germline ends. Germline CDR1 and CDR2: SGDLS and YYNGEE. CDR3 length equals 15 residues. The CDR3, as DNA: TGTGCCAGCAGCAGATGGAGCCTTCAACATGAAAAACTGTTTTTT. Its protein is CASSRWSLQHEKLFF.

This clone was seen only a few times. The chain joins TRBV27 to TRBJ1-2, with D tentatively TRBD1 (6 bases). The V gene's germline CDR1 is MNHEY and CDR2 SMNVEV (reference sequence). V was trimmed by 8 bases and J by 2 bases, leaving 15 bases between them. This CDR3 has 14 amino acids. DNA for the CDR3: TGTGCCAGCGCCAGGGGTCGACAGAACTATGGCTACACCTTC. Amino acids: CASARGRQNYGYTF.

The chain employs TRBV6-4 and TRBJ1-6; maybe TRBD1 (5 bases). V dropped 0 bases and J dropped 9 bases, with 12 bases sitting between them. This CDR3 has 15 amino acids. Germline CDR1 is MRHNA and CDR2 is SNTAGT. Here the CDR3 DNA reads TGTGCCAGCAGTGACTCCCCCGGGGGTGTTTCACCCCTCCACTTT. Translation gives CASSDSPGGVSPLHF.

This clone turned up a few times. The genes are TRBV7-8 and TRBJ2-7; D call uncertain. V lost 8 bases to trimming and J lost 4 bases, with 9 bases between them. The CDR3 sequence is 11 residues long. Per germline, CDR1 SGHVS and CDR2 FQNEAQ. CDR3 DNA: TGTGCCAGCGCCCCGGAGTACGAGCAGTACTTC. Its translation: CASAPEYEQYF.

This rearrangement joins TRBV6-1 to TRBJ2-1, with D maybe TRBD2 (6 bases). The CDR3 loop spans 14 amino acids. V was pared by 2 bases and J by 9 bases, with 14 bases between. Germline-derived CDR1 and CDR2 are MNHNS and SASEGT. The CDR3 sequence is CASSESNGGFEQFF. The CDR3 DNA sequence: TGTGCCAGCAGTGAAAGTAATGGAGGGTTTGAGCAGTTCTTC.

The CDR3 region has the DNA TGTGCCACCGGATCGGAACAGAGCACCGGGGAGCTGTTTTTT. Translated, it gives CATGSEQSTGELFF. The chain carries TRBV24-1 and TRBJ2-2; D ambiguous. The germline gives CDR1 KGHDR, CDR2 SFDVKD. With 9 bases removed from V and 4 bases from J, the gap between germline ends came to 14 bases. The length of the CDR3 is 14 residues.

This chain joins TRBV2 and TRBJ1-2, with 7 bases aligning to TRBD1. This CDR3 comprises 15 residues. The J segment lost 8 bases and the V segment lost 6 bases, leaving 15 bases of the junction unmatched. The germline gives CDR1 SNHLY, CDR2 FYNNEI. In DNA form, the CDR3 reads TGTGCCAGCAGCCTCGGGACAGACAGGGCCCCAGGCTACACCTTC. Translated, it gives CASSLGTDRAPGYTF.

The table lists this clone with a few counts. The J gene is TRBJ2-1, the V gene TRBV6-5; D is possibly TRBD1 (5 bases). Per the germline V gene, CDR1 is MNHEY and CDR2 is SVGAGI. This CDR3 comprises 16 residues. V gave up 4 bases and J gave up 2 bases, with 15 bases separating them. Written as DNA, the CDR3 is TGTGCCAGCAGTTTATCAGACAGATACCCCTACAATGAGCAGTTCTTC. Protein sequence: CASSLSDRYPYNEQFF.